Listed here are 30 T cell receptor beta chains from one sample, sequenced in a study of T cell responses to AZD1222 COVID-19 vaccine. Method: immunoSEQ multiplex PCR; TCRdb's copy keeps in-frame clones and lacks some. This sample has 60,000 to 85,000 clones, with 65% to 80% found just once. Sequenced material: peripheral blood, taken 28 days after the second dose of the MenACWY control vaccine. These receptors all stem from an adult who received the MenACWY meningococcal vaccine as a control.

In this sample, this clone turned up a few times. The V and J genes are TRBV4-2 and TRBJ2-1; the D gene is possibly TRBD1 (6 bases). The CDR3 consists of 12 residues. The germline V gene has CDR1 LGHNA and CDR2 YNFKEQ. V was cut by 4 bases and J by 7 bases, with 8 bases left in between. CDR3 in amino acids: CASSRTGNEQFF. The CDR3 region has the DNA TGTGCCAGCAGCCGAACAGGGAATGAGCAGTTCTTC.

J is TRBJ2-3 and V is TRBV19; D ambiguous. Trimming pared 5 bases from V and 2 bases from J, leaving 11 bases between. The CDR3 covers 14 residues. The germline CDR1 and CDR2 sequences are LNHDA and SQIVND (reference sequence). The CDR3 DNA is TGTGCCAGTAGTTTTTCCGGTATCACAGATACGCAGTATTTT. Protein: CASSFSGITDTQYF. Full variable domain (outside the CDR3, taken from reference TRBV19 and TRBJ2-3): DGGITQSPKYLFRKEGQNVTLSCEQNLNHDAMYWYRQDPGQGLRLIYYSQIVNDFQKGDIAEGYSVSREKKESFPLTVTSAQKNPTAFYLCASSFSGITDTQYFGPGTRLTVL.

The V gene is TRBV18, the J gene TRBJ2-3; D is possibly TRBD1 or TRBD2 (5 bases each). Trimming took off 2 bases at V and 10 bases at J, with 28 bases between the two ends. The CDR3 extends over 18 amino acids. Germline V CDR1 and CDR2: KGHSH, LQKENI. Written as DNA, the CDR3 is TGTGCCAGCTCACCAACTATTTTCGGACGGACGAGGGGAGTTTCGCAGTATTTT. Protein sequence: CASSPTIFGRTRGVSQYF.

This clone came up once. The gene calls are TRBV28 and TRBJ2-4; no clear D gene. The CDR3 covers 15 residues. Trimming removed 4 bases at V and 0 bases at J, with 10 bases between. CDR1 and CDR2 from the germline V gene are MDHEN and SYDVKM. In nucleotides, the CDR3 is TGTGCCAGCAGTTCCCGTCCTCTAGCCAAAAACATTCAGTACTTC. As protein: CASSSRPLAKNIQYF.

V gene TRBV28 combines with J gene TRBJ1-2, with D uncertain. The CDR3 contains 11 residues. Germline V gene sequence: CDR1 MDHEN, CDR2 SYDVKM. Trimming left V 6 bases short and J 8 bases short, with 10 bases between. The CDR3 is CASSHGLGYTF. The CDR3 DNA is TGTGCCAGCAGCCACGGACTGGGCTACACCTTC.

This clone has only a few counts. The V call is TRBV2, the J call TRBJ2-7; D unclear. Germline CDR1 reads SNHLY; CDR2 reads FYNNEI. With 4 bases removed from V and 1 base from J, the gap between germline ends came to 14 bases. This CDR3 region has 15 residues. CDR3 sequence reads: CASSVSSGPSYEQYF. In DNA form, the CDR3 reads TGTGCCAGCAGTGTCTCGTCCGGCCCTTCCTACGAGCAGTACTTC.

The chain employs TRBV2 and TRBJ1-2; TRBD1 is a possible D gene (6 bases). The germline CDR1 and CDR2 sequences are SNHLY and FYNNEI. CDR3 length equals 16 residues. V dropped 2 bases and J dropped 4 bases, with 17 bases sitting between them. In nucleotides, the CDR3 is TGTGCCAGCAGTGAAAGGGGTCAGGGGTGGGGCTATGGCTACACCTTC. Translation gives CASSERGQGWGYGYTF. Based on the CDR3 plus reference TRBV2 and TRBJ1-2, the full variable domain is EPEVTQTPSHQVTQMGQEVILRCVPISNHLYFYWYRQILGQKVEFLVSFYNNEISEKSEIFDDQFSVERPDGSNFTLKIRSTKLEDSAMYFCASSERGQGWGYGYTFGSGTRLTVV.

This chain joins TRBV28 and TRBJ2-6; 8 bases map to TRBD1. The CDR3 has 17 residues. The V gene end was trimmed by 5 bases and the J gene end by 2 bases; junction bases not matched to a gene: 8. Per germline, CDR1 MDHEN and CDR2 SYDVKM. The CDR3 nucleotides read TGTGCCAGCAGTCCGACGAGGACAGGGACTGGGGCCAACGTCCTGACTTTC. It codes for CASSPTRTGTGANVLTF.

Written as DNA, the CDR3 is TGTGCCAGGGCGATGAGGGCTAGACCCCGGAGGAGGGGAGACTATGGCTACACCTTC. This encodes CARAMRARPRRRGDYGYTF. The chain uses TRBV7-6 and TRBJ1-2; D is possibly TRBD1 (5 bases). This CDR3 has 19 amino acids. V was pared by 9 bases and J by 3 bases, with 32 bases between. Germline-derived CDR1 and CDR2 are SGHVS and FNYEAQ. The full variable domain, with the rest looked up from reference TRBV7-6 and TRBJ1-2, is GAGVSQSPRYKVTKRGQDVALRCDPISGHVSLYWYRQALGQGPEFLTYFNYEAQQDKSGLPNDRFSAERPEGSISTLTIQRTEQRDSAMYRCARAMRARPRRRGDYGYTFGSGTRLTVV.

The table lists this clone with a few counts. CDR3 bases: TGTGCCAGCAGCCAACGACAGGGTAGGCCTGAAGCTTTCTTT. Its translation: CASSQRQGRPEAFF. This sequence joins TRBV3-1 (or the pseudogene TRBV3-2) and TRBJ1-1, with 7 bases identical to TRBD1. The germline gives CDR1 LGHDT, CDR2 YNNKEL (reference sequence). J gave up 6 bases and V 2 bases, and 6 bases lay outside the gene matches. This CDR3 is 14 amino acids long.

The V and J genes are TRBV14 and TRBJ1-5, with 7 bases identical to TRBD1. The V and J ends lost 4 bases and 7 bases, in that order; junction bases with no gene match: 16. CDR1 and CDR2 from the germline V gene are SGHDN and FVKESK. The CDR3 sequence is 17 residues long. This chain's CDR3 is CASSRLDRVGLSQPQHF. The CDR3 DNA follows: TGTGCCAGCAGCCGTTTAGACAGGGTTGGTCTGTCCCAGCCCCAGCATTTT.

The chain recombines TRBV4-1 with TRBJ1-3; D not resolved. The germline V and J ends were trimmed by 2 bases and 2 bases, with 10 bases remaining between them. The length of the CDR3 is 15 residues. Germline V gives CDR1 MGHRA, CDR2 YSYEKL. This chain's CDR3 is CASSQTSGAGNTIYF. CDR3 sequence (DNA): TGCGCCAGCAGCCAAACTAGCGGGGCTGGAAACACCATATATTTT.

V gene TRBV18 combines with J gene TRBJ2-3, with 8 bases matching TRBD1. CDR3 length equals 15 residues. Germline V lookup: CDR1 KGHSH, CDR2 LQKENI. Trimming cost V 3 bases and J 2 bases; bases outside gene matches: 4. This CDR3 reads CASSPRDRLTDTQYF. Here the CDR3 DNA reads TGTGCCAGCTCACCTCGGGACAGGCTCACAGATACGCAGTATTTT.

The CDR3 DNA follows: TGTGCCTGGTCGAAGGGGGCCGGCTACAATGAGCAGTTCTTC. Translating it yields CAWSKGAGYNEQFF. The chain carries TRBV30 and TRBJ2-1, with 7 nucleotides matching TRBD1. Germline loops: CDR1 GTSNPN, CDR2 SVGIG (reference sequence). The length of the CDR3 is 14 residues. The V gene end was trimmed by 5 bases and the J gene end by 3 bases; junction bases not matched to a gene: 7.

This clone appeared once. This chain uses TRBV6-2 or TRBV6-3 with TRBJ2-3; 15 positions agree with TRBD2. Trimming removed 5 bases from V and 10 bases from J; junction bases left unmatched: 10. Germline lookup yields CDR1 MNHEY and CDR2 SVGEGT. The CDR3 is 16 residues long. CDR3 protein: CASSPGTSGGFLPQYF. CDR3 DNA sequence: TGTGCCAGCAGTCCGGGGACTAGCGGGGGGTTCCTACCGCAGTATTTT.

The rearrangement joins TRBV2 to TRBJ2-7; 7 nucleotides align to TRBD2. The length of the CDR3 is 15 residues. The germline V gene encodes CDR1 SNHLY and CDR2 FYNNEI. V was pared by 0 bases and J by 1 base, with 3 bases of the junction left unmatched. The CDR3, as DNA: TGTGCCAGCAGTGAAGCGCGACTAGCTTCCTACGAGCAGTACTTC. This encodes CASSEARLASYEQYF.

The V gene is TRBV3-1 (or the pseudogene TRBV3-2), the J gene TRBJ2-5; 10 bases are shared with TRBD2. CDR3 length: 17 residues. Losses at the gene ends were 2 bases for V and 0 bases for J; bases not matched to a gene: 6. Germline CDR1 and CDR2: LGHDT and YNNKEL (reference sequence). In DNA form, the CDR3 reads TGTGCCAGCAGCCAACCCGGGACTAGCGCCTACCAAGAGACCCAGTACTTC. This sequence encodes CASSQPGTSAYQETQYF.

This clone was seen only a few times. The CDR3 here is CASRPLSGRGYEQYF. Here the CDR3 DNA reads TGTGCCAGCAGGCCTTTGAGCGGGAGGGGCTACGAGCAGTACTTC. The rearrangement joins TRBV11-2 to TRBJ2-7; the match to TRBD2 covers 10 bases. Germline assignment: CDR1 SGHAT and CDR2 FQNNGV. CDR3 length equals 15 residues. J lost 3 bases, V lost 6 bases, and 8 bases had no gene match.

The chain carries TRBV30 and TRBJ1-6, with TRBD1 identical over 7 bases. CDR3 length: 14 amino acids. V trimming: 5 bases; J trimming: 8 bases; junction bases outside the gene matches: 9. Germline loops: CDR1 GTSNPN, CDR2 SVGIG (reference sequence). CDR3 residues: CAWGDSVVHSPLHF. Here the CDR3 DNA reads TGTGCCTGGGGGGACAGCGTCGTTCATTCACCCCTCCACTTT.

The chain has TRBV7-9 and TRBJ2-7; D perhaps matches TRBD1 (6 bases). The CDR3 runs 14 residues. With 2 bases removed from V and 2 bases from J, the gap between germline ends came to 10 bases. In germline, CDR1 is SEHNR, CDR2 FQNEAQ (reference sequence). CDR3 coding DNA: TGTGCCAGCAGCTTACAACAGGGCCCCTACGAGCAGTACTTC. Encoded protein: CASSLQQGPYEQYF.

The V call is TRBV19, the J call TRBJ1-1; 7 bases line up with TRBD1. The junction had 7 bases not matched to a gene; V was cut back by 4 bases and J by 5 bases. The CDR3 has 14 amino acids. CDR1 LNHDA and CDR2 SQIVND come from the germline V gene (reference sequence). Here the CDR3 reads CASSTRQGSTEAFF. In DNA form, the CDR3 reads TGTGCCAGTAGTACCCGACAGGGAAGTACTGAAGCTTTCTTT.

V is TRBV24-1 and J is TRBJ2-1; no clear D. Between the trimmed V and J ends, which lost 3 bases and 5 bases, there was a span of 7 bases. Germline CDR1 reads KGHDR; CDR2 reads SFDVKD. The CDR3 extends over 13 amino acids. The DNA of the CDR3 is TGTGCCACCAGTGATGGCCCGCACAATGAGCAGTTCTTC. Translated, it gives CATSDGPHNEQFF.

This clone was counted between two and nine times. This chain uses TRBV7-6 with TRBJ1-2; 7 bases line up with TRBD1. The junction had 13 bases not matched to a gene; V was cut back by 5 bases and J by 4 bases. The CDR3 contains 16 residues. Germline CDR1 SGHVS, CDR2 FNYEAQ. The CDR3 region is CASSPLGTVRSYGYTF. The CDR3 nucleotides read TGTGCCAGCAGCCCCCTGGGGACAGTGCGAAGCTATGGCTACACCTTC.

The chain employs TRBV29-1 and TRBJ2-2, with 11 bases fitting TRBD2. CDR1 is SQVTM and CDR2 is ANQGSEA in the germline V gene. There are 13 residues in the CDR3. Losses at the gene ends were 5 bases for V and 5 bases for J; bases not matched to a gene: 1. The CDR3 DNA is TGCAGCGTTCGACTAGCGGGGACCGGGGAGCTGTTTTTT. This gives the protein CSVRLAGTGELFF.

The genes are TRBV10-3 and TRBJ1-1; 7 bases fit TRBD1. Trimming cost V 2 bases and J 0 bases; bases outside gene matches: 6. Germline CDR1 and CDR2: ENHRY and SYGVKD. The CDR3 consists of 16 residues. The CDR3, as DNA: TGTGCCATCAGTGAGGGGACGGACAGGCTGAACACTGAAGCTTTCTTT. Its translation is CAISEGTDRLNTEAFF.

The chain links TRBV6-1 to TRBJ1-4, with 7 bases matching TRBD1. Germline V gives CDR1 MNHNS, CDR2 SASEGT. Trimming cost V 1 base and J 6 bases; bases outside gene matches: 2. This CDR3 is built from 14 residues. CDR3 loop: CASSEGRGDEKLFF. CDR3 sequence (DNA): TGTGCCAGCAGTGAAGGCAGGGGGGATGAAAAACTGTTTTTT.

This clone was recorded only once. The chain recombines TRBV6-5 with TRBJ2-5, with a weak D call TRBD1 (5 bases). The CDR3 loop spans 11 amino acids. Germline CDR1 MNHEY, CDR2 SVGAGI. The V gene lost 2 bases and the J gene lost 7 bases, with 5 bases spanning the gap. CDR3 coding DNA: TGTGCCAGCAGTTACCAGGGGACCCAGTACTTC. Protein sequence: CASSYQGTQYF.

The gene calls are TRBV30 and TRBJ2-1, with TRBD2 identical over 8 bases. The CDR3 spans 13 residues. The junction had 5 bases not matched to a gene; V was cut back by 7 bases and J by 3 bases. Germline assignment: CDR1 GTSNPN and CDR2 SVGIG (reference sequence). Written as DNA, the CDR3 is TGTGCCTCACGACTAGCGAACTACAATGAGCAGTTCTTC. Amino acids: CASRLANYNEQFF.

This chain uses TRBV20-1 with TRBJ2-6; 7 nucleotides line up with TRBD2. J gave up 1 base and V 3 bases, and 3 bases lay outside the gene matches. The CDR3 extends over 15 amino acids. Germline CDR1 is DFQATT and CDR2 is SNEGSKA (reference sequence). As DNA, the CDR3 is TGCAGTGCTAGTGGGGGGGTATCTGGGGCCAACGTCCTGACTTTC. The encoded protein is CSASGGVSGANVLTF.

J is TRBJ1-3 and V is TRBV19; 8 bases line up with TRBD1. After removal of 6 bases from V and 7 bases from J, the junction contained 14 bases not matched to a gene. The CDR3 totals 16 residues. Germline CDR1 is LNHDA and CDR2 is SQIVND (reference sequence). CDR3: CASSQGADFARNTIYF. CDR3 bases: TGTGCCAGTAGCCAGGGGGCGGATTTCGCAAGGAACACCATATATTTT.